The present entry profiles one T cell receptor (beta chain) with its context. The antigen remains unidentified. Germline V gene sequence: CDR1 SEHNR, CDR2 FQNEAQ (reference sequence). V lost 5 bases to trimming and J lost 6 bases; unmatched junction nucleotides: 4. This CDR3 spans 14 amino acids. These data belong to a study of cytomegalovirus exposure and HLA in healthy donors. Looking at the study overall: Researchers found that less than 90% of some 400 genotyped donors fell within the Caucasian-associated ancestry cluster. Study-wide results and limits: It emerged from a later analysis that several of the most significant clusters appeared to be linked to common viral pathogens. In a later analysis, TCR beta V- and J-gene trimming showed a link to a missense DCLRE1C variant. Cytomegalovirus association was listed for 150 to 200 TCR beta chains.

The PCR made use of 60 Vbeta and 13 Jbeta primers. The protocol was immunoSEQ multiplex PCR, while the TCRdb copy is restricted to in-frame clones and leaves out a portion. Altogether about 190,000 clones are present, roughly 13% being singletons, with the ten largest covering approximately 7.8%. The sample consisted of PBMCs. This TCR derives from a man in his fifties or sixties in good health and CMV-seropositive. The rearrangement uses TRBV7-9 and TRBJ2-3, with 11 bases fitting TRBD2. The CDR3 sequence: CASSISGGADTQYF. The CDR3 nucleotides are TGTGCCAGCAGCATTAGCGGGGGGGCGGATACGCAGTATTTT.